Listed below are T cell receptor beta chains from one sample, sequenced in a study of CD8 T cells in Susac syndrome. TCRdb reprocessed the immunoSEQ multiplex PCR reads via MiXCR and lists one record per CDR3 protein. The profile shows over 150,000 distinct CDR3 sequences, roughly 95% of them singletons. What was sequenced was CD4+ T cells from PBMCs. These receptors were collected from a human donor with Susac syndrome. Each CDR3 is given with its conserved first and last residue. The D gene is left open where the match is weak. Not all rows give a size; the values are once, few, many and, for expanded clones, a class.

>.|.|TRBJ2-6|TRBV7-9
CASSPGANVLTF
TGTGCCAGCTCTCCTGGGGCCAACGTCCTGACTTTC
>TRBD1|.|TRBJ1-6|TRBV4-2
CASSRDGTGRLNSPLHF
TGTGCCAGCAGCCGGGATGGGACAGGACGGTTAAATTCACCCCTCCACTTT
>.|once|TRBJ2-1|TRBV5-6
CASSLRSVARRPYDEFF
TGTGCCAGCAGCTTAAGATCAGTGGCGCGGAGACCCTATGACGAGTTCTTC
>.|once|TRBJ1-2|TRBV19
CASSSDWTAGYTF
TGTGCCAGTAGTTCCGATTGGACAGCGGGCTACACCTTC
>TRBD1|.|TRBJ1-4|TRBV7-8
CASSFRTGDEKLFF
TGTGCCAGCAGCTTCCGGACAGGCGATGAAAAACTGTTTTTT
>.|.|TRBJ2-3|TRBV7-2
CASSNRRRTDTQYF
TGTGCCAGCAGCAATCGACGGCGCACAGATACGCAGTATTTT
>TRBD2|.|TRBJ2-2|TRBV20-1
CSAGRLAGGTRTGELFF
TGCAGTGCGGGACGACTAGCGGGAGGAACCCGAACCGGGGAGCTGTTTTTT
>TRBD2|.|TRBJ2-5|TRBV12-3/TRBV12-4
CASGLAGGRGETQYF
TGTGCCAGTGGACTAGCGGGAGGTCGAGGGGAGACCCAGTACTTC
>.|.|TRBJ2-7|TRBV27
CASSLWGSGGSPYEQYF
TGTGCCAGCAGTTTATGGGGAAGTGGAGGGTCCCCCTACGAGCAGTACTTC
>.|.|TRBJ1-4|TRBV14
CASSQAGRGDGGKLFF
TGTGCCAGCAGCCAAGCAGGAAGAGGTGACGGTGGAAAACTGTTTTTT
>TRBD2|.|TRBJ2-1|TRBV30
CAWRSSGAHNEQFF
TGTGCCTGGAGATCTAGCGGAGCCCACAATGAGCAGTTCTTC
>TRBD2|.|TRBJ2-4|TRBV20-1
CSAVVGGRENIQYF
TGCAGTGCTGTCGTTGGCGGGAGGGAAAACATTCAGTACTTC
>.|.|TRBJ1-4|TRBV28
CASGGQLYEKLFF
TGTGCCAGTGGCGGACAGCTGTATGAAAAACTGTTTTTT
>TRBD2|.|TRBJ2-3|TRBV12-3/TRBV12-4
CASSFGTSGAGTQYF
TGTGCCAGCAGCTTTGGGACTAGCGGGGCAGGTACGCAGTATTTT
>.|once|TRBJ2-1|TRBV6-5
CASSRPTYNEQFF
TGTGCCAGCAGTCGCCCCACCTACAATGAGCAGTTCTTC
>.|.|TRBJ1-5|TRBV30
CAWSGGGDQPQHF
TGTGCCTGGAGCGGGGGAGGGGATCAGCCCCAGCATTTT
>.|.|TRBJ2-1|TRBV5-4
CASSPGEGLGEQFF
TGTGCCAGCAGCCCAGGAGAGGGGCTAGGTGAGCAGTTCTTC
>.|.|TRBJ2-1|TRBV9
CASSANNEQFF
TGTGCCAGCAGCGCCAACAATGAGCAGTTCTTC
>.|.|TRBJ2-7|TRBV24-1
CATSDPPSGEQYF
TGTGCCACCAGTGACCCCCCCAGTGGCGAGCAGTACTTC
>TRBD2|.|TRBJ2-3|TRBV7-2
CASSGGLPYTDTQYF
TGTGCCAGCAGCGGGGGACTACCTTACACAGATACGCAGTATTTT
>.|.|TRBJ2-1|TRBV4-3
CASSRVVGNEQFF
TGCGCCAGCAGCCGTGTGGTGGGGAATGAGCAGTTCTTC
>TRBD1|.|TRBJ1-1|TRBV30
CAWSRQGGTEAFF
TGTGCCTGGAGCCGGCAGGGGGGCACTGAAGCTTTCTTT
>.|.|TRBJ1-6|TRBV4-2
CASSQDDRFSGNSPLHF
TGTGCCAGCAGCCAAGATGACCGTTTCAGCGGTAATTCACCCCTCCACTTT
>TRBD1|.|TRBJ1-1|TRBV10-2
CASSEIQGIAEAFF
TGCGCCAGCAGTGAGATACAGGGGATCGCTGAAGCTTTCTTT
>TRBD1|.|TRBJ2-3|TRBV29-1
CSVGGQTAHDTQYF
TGCAGCGTTGGGGGACAGACGGCACATGATACGCAGTATTTT
>TRBD1|.|TRBJ1-5|TRBV30
CAWGQDSNQPQHF
TGTGCCTGGGGACAGGATAGCAATCAGCCCCAGCATTTT
>.|.|TRBJ2-3|TRBV30
CAWSAEYTDTQYF
TGTGCCTGGAGTGCCGAGTACACAGATACGCAGTATTTT
>TRBD2|.|TRBJ2-1|TRBV29-1
CSVTTERGMFF
TGCAGCGTCACCACGGAGCGGGGTATGTTCTTC
>.|.|TRBJ1-5|TRBV28
CASRESLRGGNQPQHF
TGTGCCAGCAGAGAGAGCCTCAGGGGCGGCAATCAGCCCCAGCATTTT
>.|.|TRBJ2-7|TRBV20-1
CSASGTGSYEQYF
TGCAGTGCTAGTGGGACTGGATCCTACGAGCAGTACTTC
>.|.|TRBJ2-1|TRBV30
CAWSPRRGSNNEQFF
TGTGCCTGGAGTCCTCGAAGGGGTTCTAACAATGAGCAGTTCTTC
>TRBD2|.|TRBJ2-1|TRBV24-1
CATSDSLAGDLLYNEQFF
TGTGCCACCAGTGATAGTCTAGCGGGAGATCTTCTTTACAATGAGCAGTTCTTC
>.|once|TRBJ2-2|TRBV4-2
CASSSIQGHTGELFF
TGTGCCAGCAGCTCCATCCAGGGTCACACCGGGGAGCTGTTTTTT
>TRBD1|once|TRBJ2-6|TRBV2
CASSKDRAGANVLTF
TGTGCCAGCAGTAAGGACAGGGCTGGGGCCAACGTCCTGACTTTC
>TRBD2|.|TRBJ2-1|TRBV12-3/TRBV12-4
CASTPQGLAGIEQFF
TGTGCCAGCACCCCCCAGGGACTAGCGGGAATTGAGCAGTTCTTC
>TRBD1|.|TRBJ2-2|TRBV30
CAWSKGQKKTGELFF
TGTGCCTGGAGCAAGGGACAGAAGAAGACCGGGGAGCTGTTTTTT
>.|.|TRBJ2-2|TRBV5-8
CASSLEPAQGELFF
TGTGCCAGCAGCTTGGAGCCGGCCCAGGGGGAGCTGTTTTTT
>.|once|TRBJ1-5|TRBV29-1
CSVSPPGNGPQHF
TGCAGCGTCTCACCCCCAGGGAACGGTCCCCAGCATTTT
>TRBD2|.|TRBJ2-7|TRBV5-1
CASSWDQGGTYEQYF
TGCGCCAGCAGCTGGGACCAGGGAGGGACCTACGAGCAGTACTTC
>.|.|TRBJ2-1|TRBV15
CATSRDKGGYNEQFF
TGTGCCACCAGCAGAGACAAGGGCGGCTACAATGAGCAGTTCTTC